These 30 T cell receptor beta chains came from one sample sequenced in a study of Ad26.COV2.S vaccination and SARS-CoV-2 variants. Sequencing used immunoSEQ multiplex PCR; TCRdb keeps in-frame clones, though not all of them. Of about 280,000 clones listed, over 75% are singletons. Treatment: roughly 19 received Ad26.COV2.S at low or high dose, single or two shots; 5 received placebo; per-sample allocation not given. Day 63 following the first vaccine or placebo injection was when the samples were taken. The sequences come from peripheral blood, collected in a trial of Ad26.COV2.S vaccine versus placebo. The receptors originated from a person aged 18 to 59 who received the Ad26.COV2.S COVID-19 vaccine or a placebo.

The chain joins TRBV3-1 (or the pseudogene TRBV3-2) to TRBJ1-6; D gene unclear. V was trimmed by 4 bases and J by 2 bases, leaving 9 bases between them. The CDR3 totals 15 residues. Germline V CDR1 and CDR2: LGHDT, YNNKEL (reference sequence). The CDR3 coding sequence is TGTGCCAGCAGCCCCCCCCCAGCCTATAATTCACCCCTCCACTTT. It translates to CASSPPPAYNSPLHF.

This chain's CDR3 is CAWSVIRETQYF. The CDR3 coding sequence is TGTGCCTGGAGTGTAATCCGGGAGACCCAGTACTTC. The V call is TRBV30, the J call TRBJ2-5; D is ambiguous. The germline V and J ends were trimmed by 0 bases and 5 bases, with 7 bases remaining between them. Germline V gives CDR1 GTSNPN, CDR2 SVGIG (reference sequence). The CDR3 loop spans 12 amino acids.

This sequence joins TRBV9 and TRBJ1-6, with 7 bases aligning to TRBD1. The V segment lost 4 bases and the J segment 4 bases; nucleotides outside the gene matches: 5. There are 15 residues in the CDR3. The V gene's germline CDR1 is SGDLS and CDR2 YYNGEE. In DNA form, the CDR3 reads TGTGCCAGCAGCCTGACAGGGAATTATAATTCACCCCTCCACTTT. This translates into CASSLTGNYNSPLHF.

This clone showed up just once. The chain employs TRBV27 and TRBJ2-3; TRBD2 matches 7 bases. From germline, CDR1 is MNHEY and CDR2 SMNVEV (reference sequence). V shed 5 bases, J shed 2 bases, and the junction held 10 bases outside the gene matches. This CDR3 has 16 residues. CDR3 sequence: CASSGPGREVTDTQYF. For the CDR3, the DNA is TGTGCCAGCAGTGGGCCAGGGAGGGAGGTCACAGATACGCAGTATTTT.

This clone was seen more than once but under ten times. This rearrangement joins TRBV6-5 to TRBJ1-1, with D possibly TRBD1 on 5 matching bases. The CDR3 is made up of 14 amino acids. Germline V lookup: CDR1 MNHEY, CDR2 SVGAGI. Trimming cost V 7 bases and J 4 bases, with 16 bases left between them. CDR3 protein: CASIWGFGVTEAFF. In nucleotides, the CDR3 is TGTGCCAGCATTTGGGGGTTCGGCGTCACTGAAGCTTTCTTT.

The V gene is TRBV30, the J gene TRBJ1-1; TRBD1 aligns across 7 bases. CDR3 length: 13 residues. Germline CDR1 is GTSNPN and CDR2 is SVGIG (reference sequence). With V trimmed by 3 bases and J by 3 bases, 4 bases remained unmatched. The CDR3 sequence is CAWRRGQYTEAFF. In nucleotides, the CDR3 is TGTGCCTGGAGAAGGGGACAGTACACTGAAGCTTTCTTT.

The CDR3 sequence: CASSQDSLAGSYNGVDEQFF. CDR3 in DNA: TGCGCCAGCAGCCAAGACTCGCTAGCGGGGTCATACAACGGGGTGGATGAGCAGTTCTTC. V usage is TRBV4-3 and J usage is TRBJ2-1; 9 bases align to TRBD2. Germline CDR1 is LGHNA and CDR2 is YSLEER. The CDR3 length is 20 residues. Trimming removed 0 bases from V and 8 bases from J; junction bases left unmatched: 20.

The chain combines TRBV6-2 or TRBV6-3 with TRBJ1-1; the D is unclear. Germline V gene sequence: CDR1 MNHEY, CDR2 SVGEGT. This CDR3 has 16 amino acids. Trimming removed 2 bases at V and 5 bases at J, with 18 bases between. The CDR3 nucleotides are TGTGCCAGCAGTTACGGCCGGGGAATGGGAAGGACTGAAGCTTTCTTT. This gives the protein CASSYGRGMGRTEAFF.

The chain carries TRBV9 and TRBJ2-1; 7 bases are a match to TRBD1. Unmatched junction bases numbered 17, after V lost 0 bases and J lost 5 bases. The CDR3 covers 19 residues. The germline V gene has CDR1 SGDLS and CDR2 YYNGEE. The CDR3 DNA is TGTGCCAGCAGCGTAGTTCCCTATTCTGGGACAGATGTCAACAATGAGCAGTTCTTC. Translation: CASSVVPYSGTDVNNEQFF.

This chain joins TRBV28 and TRBJ2-1, with 7 bases matching TRBD1. The germline V gene has CDR1 MDHEN and CDR2 SYDVKM. V gave up 4 bases and J gave up 10 bases; unmatched junction bases: 4. The CDR3 runs 12 residues. As DNA, the CDR3 is TGTGCCAGCAGTTGGTACAGGGGCGAGCAGTTCTTC. Translated, it gives CASSWYRGEQFF.

The chain is built from TRBV5-4 and TRBJ1-1; the D gene is possibly TRBD1 (5 bases). CDR1 is SGHNT, CDR2 YYREEE, per germline (reference sequence). The V end lost 5 bases, the J end lost 2 bases, and 13 bases lay between the germline ends. The CDR3 totals 14 residues. This CDR3 is CASRPGGTNTEAFF. The CDR3 DNA reads TGTGCCAGCAGGCCCGGAGGGACCAACACTGAAGCTTTCTTT.

This clone has just one count. The rearrangement uses TRBV4-1 and TRBJ2-7; TRBD1 matches at 8 bases. The germline gives CDR1 MGHRA, CDR2 YSYEKL. CDR3 size: 15 residues. The V gene end was trimmed by 1 base and the J gene end by 6 bases; junction bases not matched to a gene: 8. CDR3 sequence reads: CASSQGQGIVGEQYF. The CDR3 DNA sequence: TGCGCCAGCAGCCAAGGACAGGGGATAGTAGGCGAGCAGTACTTC.

J is TRBJ2-3 and V is TRBV27; 8 bases line up with TRBD2. V was clipped by 2 bases and J by 6 bases; unmatched bases: 4. In germline, CDR1 is MNHEY, CDR2 SMNVEV (reference sequence). This CDR3 is 14 amino acids long. The DNA for the CDR3 is TGTGCCAGCAGTTTAAGACGGGAGGGGGATACGCAGTATTTT. Amino acid sequence: CASSLRREGDTQYF.

The chain combines TRBV5-1 with TRBJ2-2, with 7 bases fitting TRBD1. The V and J ends lost 0 bases and 1 base, in that order; junction bases with no gene match: 0. The CDR3 spans 15 residues. Germline CDR1 reads SGHRS; CDR2 reads YFSETQ. This CDR3 is CASSLGDRNTGELFF. The CDR3 bases are TGCGCCAGCAGCTTGGGGGACAGGAACACCGGGGAGCTGTTTTTT.

In the case of this clone: The sample holds other DNA sequences that translate to the same CDR3. V and J are TRBV2 and TRBJ2-5; D gene unclear. This CDR3 contains 10 residues. Germline assignment: CDR1 SNHLY and CDR2 FYNNEI. V was clipped by 6 bases and J by 2 bases, with 1 base between them. CDR3 region: CASRQETQYF. As DNA, the CDR3 is TGTGCCAGCAGACAAGAGACCCAGTACTTC.

This clone was seen a few times. This chain joins TRBV9 and TRBJ2-5; TRBD2 agrees at 8 bases. There are 14 residues in the CDR3. Germline V CDR1 and CDR2: SGDLS, YYNGEE. The junction had 4 bases not matched to a gene; V was cut back by 1 base and J by 5 bases. CDR3 sequence reads: CASSVSGSVETQYF. CDR3 DNA: TGTGCCAGCAGCGTAAGCGGGAGCGTGGAGACCCAGTACTTC.

This clone was seen only a few times. The V gene is TRBV2, the J gene TRBJ1-6; D is uncertain. CDR3 length equals 15 residues. Germline CDR1 reads SNHLY; CDR2 reads FYNNEI. Deletions cut 1 base from V and 3 bases from J, with 7 bases between. In DNA form, the CDR3 reads TGTGCCAGCAGTGAAGAGGACTACTATAATTCACCCCTCCACTTT. Translating it yields CASSEEDYYNSPLHF. Supplemented by reference TRBV2 and TRBJ1-6, the full variable domain reads EPEVTQTPSHQVTQMGQEVILRCVPISNHLYFYWYRQILGQKVEFLVSFYNNEISEKSEIFDDQFSVERPDGSNFTLKIRSTKLEDSAMYFCASSEEDYYNSPLHFGNGTRLTVT.

V and J are TRBV9 and TRBJ1-2; no definite D call. The CDR3 is made up of 15 amino acids. The germline V gene encodes CDR1 SGDLS and CDR2 YYNGEE. The V end was cut by 0 bases, the J end by 0 bases, with 9 bases between. Here the CDR3 DNA reads TGTGCCAGCAGCGTAGGAGGGTCATCTAACTATGGCTACACCTTC. Its protein is CASSVGGSSNYGYTF.

V usage is TRBV5-1 and J usage is TRBJ1-1; D call uncertain. V was cut by 1 base and J by 0 bases, with 10 bases left in between. This CDR3 comprises 15 residues. CDR1 and CDR2 from the germline V gene are SGHRS and YFSETQ. The CDR3 loop reads CASSLQAVLNTEAFF. In DNA form, the CDR3 reads TGCGCCAGCAGCTTGCAGGCGGTACTGAACACTGAAGCTTTCTTT.

The V and J genes are TRBV7-2 and TRBJ1-1, with D perhaps matching TRBD1 (5 bases). Trimming removed 1 base at V and 0 bases at J, with 9 bases between. The CDR3 runs 15 residues. Looked up from germline, CDR1 is SGHTA and CDR2 is FQGNSA. The CDR3 sequence is CASSLVGAVNTEAFF. CDR3 DNA sequence: TGTGCCAGCAGCTTAGTAGGGGCCGTGAACACTGAAGCTTTCTTT.

The V gene is TRBV14, the J gene TRBJ2-6; tentative D call: TRBD2 (5 bases). The V gene's germline CDR1 is SGHDN and CDR2 FVKESK. The CDR3 contains 16 residues. Between the trimmed V and J ends, which lost 3 bases and 3 bases, there was a span of 12 bases. The CDR3 region is CASSQVNAGGANVLTF. The CDR3 DNA sequence: TGTGCCAGCAGCCAGGTCAACGCGGGTGGGGCCAACGTCCTGACTTTC. The full variable domain, in which reference TRBV14 and TRBJ2-6 provide the parts outside the CDR3, is EAGVTQFPSHSVIEKGQTVTLRCDPISGHDNLYWYRRVMGKEIKFLLHFVKESKQDESGMPNNRFLAERTGGTYSTLKVQPAELEDSGVYFCASSQVNAGGANVLTFGAGSRLTVL.

The V gene is TRBV27, the J gene TRBJ1-1; perhaps TRBD1 as D (6 bases). Looked up from germline, CDR1 is MNHEY and CDR2 is SMNVEV (reference sequence). Trimming pared 3 bases from V and 1 base from J, leaving 9 bases between. The CDR3 spans 14 residues. In DNA form, the CDR3 reads TGTGCCAGCAGTTTGCAGGGGTCGAACACTGAAGCTTTCTTT. Its translation: CASSLQGSNTEAFF.

V and J are TRBV7-9 and TRBJ1-1; TRBD1 might be the D (5 bases). V lost 7 bases to trimming and J lost 1 base, with 13 bases between them. The germline V gene encodes CDR1 SEHNR and CDR2 FQNEAQ (reference sequence). This CDR3 has 14 amino acids. The CDR3 DNA reads as TGTGCCAGCACCGGCAGGGAATCGAACACTGAAGCTTTCTTT. Residues: CASTGRESNTEAFF.

This chain joins TRBV5-1 and TRBJ1-2; no clear D. CDR1 and CDR2 from the germline V gene are SGHRS and YFSETQ. V lost 2 bases and J lost 3, with 11 bases in between. This CDR3 spans 14 amino acids. The CDR3 loop reads CASSFVPEDYGYTF. The CDR3 DNA follows: TGCGCCAGCAGCTTTGTGCCGGAGGACTATGGCTACACCTTC. The full variable domain, rest sourced from reference TRBV5-1 and TRBJ1-2, is KAGVTQTPRYLIKTRGQQVTLSCSPISGHRSVSWYQQTPGQGLQFLFEYFSETQRNKGNFPGRFSGRQFSNSRSEMNVSTLELGDSALYLCASSFVPEDYGYTFGSGTRLTVV.

The chain couples TRBV15 to TRBJ2-7; D uncertain. CDR1 and CDR2 from the germline V gene are LNHNV and YYDKDF (reference sequence). The CDR3 length is 14 residues. V lost 0 bases, J lost 3 bases, and 9 bases lay in between. As DNA, the CDR3 is TGTGCCACCAGCAGAGATCTTTCGGTCTACGAGCAGTACTTC. This codes for CATSRDLSVYEQYF.

This clone was counted only a few times. CDR3 in DNA: TGTGCCAGCAGCTTAGGTTGGCAGGGGCGTGGGATGAACACTGAAGCTTTCTTT. Amino acid sequence: CASSLGWQGRGMNTEAFF. The chain uses TRBV7-2 and TRBJ1-1, with D possibly TRBD1 on 6 matching bases. CDR1 is SGHTA, CDR2 FQGNSA, per germline. The CDR3 has 18 amino acids. V lost 1 base and J 0 bases, leaving 18 bases between the germline ends.

This chain joins TRBV7-6 and TRBJ1-2, with D perhaps matching TRBD1 (6 bases). Trimming left V 0 bases short and J 4 bases short, with 15 bases between. Germline V gene sequence: CDR1 SGHVS, CDR2 FNYEAQ. The CDR3 spans 16 residues. Here the CDR3 reads CASSLAPPGESYGYTF. The DNA for the CDR3 is TGTGCCAGCAGCTTAGCGCCGCCAGGGGAGAGCTATGGCTACACCTTC.

The chain links TRBV7-9 to TRBJ2-3; tentatively, D is TRBD2 (6 bases). CDR1 is SEHNR and CDR2 is FQNEAQ in the germline V gene (reference sequence). The CDR3 is made up of 13 amino acids. Trimming left V 5 bases short and J 5 bases short, with 11 bases between. The CDR3 nucleotides read TGTGCCAGCAGCGGAATTAGCGGAGATACGCAGTATTTT. Translation gives CASSGISGDTQYF.

The chain is built from TRBV19 and TRBJ1-2; D is perhaps TRBD1 (5 bases). The CDR3 loop spans 15 amino acids. The V gene's germline CDR1 is LNHDA and CDR2 SQIVND (reference sequence). Trimming took 4 bases from V and 5 from J, leaving 17 bases between them. CDR3: CASSTQGHTLYGYTF. The CDR3 nucleotides read TGTGCCAGTAGTACGCAGGGTCACACTTTATATGGCTACACCTTC.

The chain employs TRBV7-3 and TRBJ1-2; D is uncertain. V lost 2 bases and J 8 bases, leaving 15 bases between the germline ends. The CDR3 sequence is 14 residues long. Per the germline V gene, CDR1 is SGHTA and CDR2 is FQGTGA. CDR3: CASSLLGGQDGYTF. CDR3 coding DNA: TGTGCCAGCAGCTTATTAGGCGGGCAGGACGGCTACACCTTC.